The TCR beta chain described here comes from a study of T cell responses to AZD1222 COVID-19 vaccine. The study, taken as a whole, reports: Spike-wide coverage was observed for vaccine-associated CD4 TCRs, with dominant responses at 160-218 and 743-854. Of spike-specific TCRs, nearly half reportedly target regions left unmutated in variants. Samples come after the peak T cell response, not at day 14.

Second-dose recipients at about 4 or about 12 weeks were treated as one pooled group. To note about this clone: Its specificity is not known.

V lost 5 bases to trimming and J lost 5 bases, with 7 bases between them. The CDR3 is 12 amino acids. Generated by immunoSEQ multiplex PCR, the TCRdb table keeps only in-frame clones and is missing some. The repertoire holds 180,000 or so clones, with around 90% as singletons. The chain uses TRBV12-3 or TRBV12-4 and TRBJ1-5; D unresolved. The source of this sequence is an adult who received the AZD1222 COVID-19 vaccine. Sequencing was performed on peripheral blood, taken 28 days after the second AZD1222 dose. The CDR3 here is CASSPGDQPQHF. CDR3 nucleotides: TGTGCCAGCAGTCCAGGCGATCAGCCCCAGCATTTT.